The 5 T cell receptor beta chains below were found in one sample sequenced in a study of cytomegalovirus exposure and HLA in healthy donors. Sequenced by immunoSEQ multiplex PCR; TCRdb stores in-frame clones only, minus some. The sample includes approximately 230,000 clones, roughly 87% of them seen just once. Sequencing used PBMCs. The receptors come from a man between 18 and 35 years old in good health and CMV-seropositive.

The chain employs TRBV15 and TRBJ2-7, with TRBD1 matching over 9 bases. The trim removed 5 bases at V and 6 bases at J, leaving 8 bases unmatched. CDR3 size: 14 residues. Germline V lookup: CDR1 LNHNV, CDR2 YYDKDF (reference sequence). The CDR3 spells CATSQTGGIGEQYF. Written as DNA, the CDR3 is TGTGCCACCAGCCAAACAGGGGGCATTGGCGAGCAGTACTTC. The full variable domain, rest sourced from reference TRBV15 and TRBJ2-7, is DAMVIQNPRYQVTQFGKPVTLSCSQTLNHNVMYWYQQKSSQAPKLLFHYYDKDFNNEADTPDNFQSRRPNTSFCFLDIRSPGLGDTAMYLCATSQTGGIGEQYFGPGTRLTVT.

This chain connects TRBV29-1 to TRBJ2-3; D gene ambiguous. Trimming shortened V by 4 bases and J by 0 bases, and 23 bases separated the two germline ends. The length of the CDR3 is 18 residues. In germline, CDR1 is SQVTM, CDR2 ANQGSEA. CDR3: CSVVRMAVPVSSTDTQYF. CDR3 nucleotides: TGCAGCGTTGTAAGAATGGCGGTACCTGTCTCTAGCACAGATACGCAGTATTTT.

Notes on this clone: Distinct nucleotide sequences in the sample also encode this CDR3. The chain uses TRBV6-5 and TRBJ1-2; no firm D call. Trimming removed 0 bases at V and 4 bases at J, with 3 bases between. There are 12 residues in the CDR3. The germline V gene has CDR1 MNHEY and CDR2 SVGAGI. The CDR3 loop is CASSYSGYGYTF. The CDR3 DNA sequence: TGTGCCAGCAGTTACTCCGGCTATGGCTACACCTTC.

The V call is TRBV29-1, the J call TRBJ2-1, with D perhaps matching TRBD1 or TRBD2 (5 bases each). The CDR3 sequence is 12 residues long. In germline, CDR1 is SQVTM, CDR2 ANQGSEA. Trimming left V 4 bases short and J 7 bases short, with 11 bases between. CDR3 sequence reads: CSVGDRRNEQFF. CDR3 nucleotides: TGCAGCGTTGGGGACCGGAGGAATGAGCAGTTCTTC.

The chain uses TRBV4-1 and TRBJ2-7, with no clear D. This CDR3 spans 12 amino acids. CDR1 and CDR2 from the germline V gene are MGHRA and YSYEKL. Trimming pared 0 bases from V and 8 bases from J, leaving 8 bases between. The DNA for the CDR3 is TGCGCCAGCAGCCAAGACCCTCTAAAGCAGTACTTC. This translates into CASSQDPLKQYF.